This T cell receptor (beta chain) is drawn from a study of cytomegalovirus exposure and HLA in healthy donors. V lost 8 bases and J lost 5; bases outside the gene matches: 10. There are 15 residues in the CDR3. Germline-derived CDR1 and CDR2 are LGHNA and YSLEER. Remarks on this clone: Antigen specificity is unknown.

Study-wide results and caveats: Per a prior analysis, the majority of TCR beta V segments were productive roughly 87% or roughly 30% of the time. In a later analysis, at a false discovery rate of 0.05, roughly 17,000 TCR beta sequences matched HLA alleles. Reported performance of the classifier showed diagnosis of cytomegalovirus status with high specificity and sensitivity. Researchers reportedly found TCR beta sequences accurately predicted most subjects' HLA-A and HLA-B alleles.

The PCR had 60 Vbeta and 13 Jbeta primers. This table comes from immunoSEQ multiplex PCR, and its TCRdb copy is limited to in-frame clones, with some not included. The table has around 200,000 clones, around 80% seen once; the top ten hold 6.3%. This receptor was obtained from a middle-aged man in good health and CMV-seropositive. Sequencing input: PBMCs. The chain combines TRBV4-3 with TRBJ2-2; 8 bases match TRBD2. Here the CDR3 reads CASGTGGPGTGELFF. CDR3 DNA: TGCGCCAGCGGCACGGGGGGGCCCGGGACCGGGGAGCTGTTTTTT.